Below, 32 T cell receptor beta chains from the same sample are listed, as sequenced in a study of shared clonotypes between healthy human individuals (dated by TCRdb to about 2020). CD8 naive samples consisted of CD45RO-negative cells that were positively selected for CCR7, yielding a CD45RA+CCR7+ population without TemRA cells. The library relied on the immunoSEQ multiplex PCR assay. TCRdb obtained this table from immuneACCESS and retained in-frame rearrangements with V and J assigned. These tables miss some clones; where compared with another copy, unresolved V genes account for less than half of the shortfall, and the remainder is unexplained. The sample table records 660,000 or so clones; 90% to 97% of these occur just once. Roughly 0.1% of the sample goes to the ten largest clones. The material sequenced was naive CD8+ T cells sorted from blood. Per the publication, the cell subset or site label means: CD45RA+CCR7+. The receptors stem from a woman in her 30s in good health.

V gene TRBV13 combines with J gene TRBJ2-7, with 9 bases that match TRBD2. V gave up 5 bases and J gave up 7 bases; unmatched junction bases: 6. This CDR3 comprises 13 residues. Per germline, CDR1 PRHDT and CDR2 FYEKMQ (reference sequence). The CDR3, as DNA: TGTGCCAGCAGCGCGGGAGGGCCTCGGGAGCAGTACTTC. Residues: CASSAGGPREQYF.

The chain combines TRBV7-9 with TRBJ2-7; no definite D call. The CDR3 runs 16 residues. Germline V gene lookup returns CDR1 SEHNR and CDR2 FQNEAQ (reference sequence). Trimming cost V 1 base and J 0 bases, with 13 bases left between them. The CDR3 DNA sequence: TGTGCCAGCAGCTTAGGTCCCGTCAGGACCTCCTACGAGCAGTACTTC. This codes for CASSLGPVRTSYEQYF. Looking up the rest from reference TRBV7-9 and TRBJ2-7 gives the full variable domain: DTGVSQNPRHKITKRGQNVTFRCDPISEHNRLYWYRQTLGQGPEFLTYFQNEAQLEKSRLLSDRFSAERPKGSFSTLEIQRTEQGDSAMYLCASSLGPVRTSYEQYFGPGTRLTVT.

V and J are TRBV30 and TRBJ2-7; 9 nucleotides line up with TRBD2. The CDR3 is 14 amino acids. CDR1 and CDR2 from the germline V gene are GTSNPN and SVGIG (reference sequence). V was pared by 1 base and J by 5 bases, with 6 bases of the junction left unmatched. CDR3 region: CAWSGAGLANEQYF. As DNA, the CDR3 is TGTGCCTGGAGTGGAGCGGGACTAGCAAACGAGCAGTACTTC.

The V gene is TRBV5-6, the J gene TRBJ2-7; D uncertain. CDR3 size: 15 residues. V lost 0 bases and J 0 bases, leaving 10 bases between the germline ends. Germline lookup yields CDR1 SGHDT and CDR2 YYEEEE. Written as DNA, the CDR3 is TGTGCCAGCAGCTTGGGCGGTGGTCTCTCCTACGAGCAGTACTTC. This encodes CASSLGGGLSYEQYF.

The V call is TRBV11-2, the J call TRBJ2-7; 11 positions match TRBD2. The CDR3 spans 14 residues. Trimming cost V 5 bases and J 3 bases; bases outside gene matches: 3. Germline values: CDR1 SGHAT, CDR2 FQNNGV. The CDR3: CASSLTSGNYEQYF. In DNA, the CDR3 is TGTGCCAGCAGCCTGACTAGCGGGAACTACGAGCAGTACTTC.

CDR3 sequence (DNA): TGTGCCAGCAGTCCGCTAGGCTCCTACAATGAGCAGTTCTTC. This sequence encodes CASSPLGSYNEQFF. The chain links TRBV25-1 to TRBJ2-1; no definite D call. Germline CDR1 MGHDK, CDR2 SYGVNS. V was pared by 5 bases and J by 0 bases, with 8 bases between. This CDR3 region has 14 residues.

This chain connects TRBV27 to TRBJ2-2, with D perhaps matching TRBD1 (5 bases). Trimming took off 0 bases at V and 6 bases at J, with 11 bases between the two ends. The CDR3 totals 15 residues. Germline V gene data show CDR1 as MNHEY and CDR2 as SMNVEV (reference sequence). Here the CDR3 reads CASSLSRRVAGELFF. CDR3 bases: TGTGCCAGCAGTTTATCTCGCAGGGTGGCCGGGGAGCTGTTTTTT.

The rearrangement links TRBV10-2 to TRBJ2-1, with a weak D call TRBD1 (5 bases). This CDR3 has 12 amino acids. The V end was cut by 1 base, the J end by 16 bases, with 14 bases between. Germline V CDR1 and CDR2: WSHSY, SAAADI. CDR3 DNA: TGCGCCAGCAGTGAGTACTGGCAGGGCTATTTCTTC. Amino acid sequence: CASSEYWQGYFF.

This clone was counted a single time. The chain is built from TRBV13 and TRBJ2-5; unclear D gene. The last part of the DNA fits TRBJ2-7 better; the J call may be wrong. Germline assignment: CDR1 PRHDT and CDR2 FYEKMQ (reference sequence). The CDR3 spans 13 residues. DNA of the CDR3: TGTGCCAGCAGCTCGACTCTAGAGCACGAGCAGTACTTC. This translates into CASSSTLEHEQYF.

CDR3: CASSSLEDTQYF. CDR3 nucleotide sequence: TGTGCCAGCAGTTCACTAGAAGATACGCAGTATTTT. The chain employs TRBV27 and TRBJ2-3; D possibly corresponds to TRBD2 (5 bases). The V end was cut by 4 bases, the J end by 5 bases, with 7 bases between. CDR1 and CDR2 from the germline V gene are MNHEY and SMNVEV (reference sequence). This CDR3 spans 12 amino acids.

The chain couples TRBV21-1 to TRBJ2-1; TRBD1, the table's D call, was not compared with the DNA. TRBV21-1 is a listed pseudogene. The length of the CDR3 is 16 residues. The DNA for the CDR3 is TGTGCCAGCAGCGAACAACAGGGCCCCTCCTACAATGAGCAGTTCTTC. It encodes CASSEQQGPSYNEQFF.

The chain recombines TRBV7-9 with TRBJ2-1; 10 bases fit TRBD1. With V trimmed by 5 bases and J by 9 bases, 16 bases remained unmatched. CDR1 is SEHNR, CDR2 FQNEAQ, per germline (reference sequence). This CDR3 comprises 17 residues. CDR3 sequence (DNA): TGTGCCAGCAGCCCTTCGGCGACAGGGGGCGTCTGGGTTGAGCAGTTCTTC. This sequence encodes CASSPSATGGVWVEQFF.

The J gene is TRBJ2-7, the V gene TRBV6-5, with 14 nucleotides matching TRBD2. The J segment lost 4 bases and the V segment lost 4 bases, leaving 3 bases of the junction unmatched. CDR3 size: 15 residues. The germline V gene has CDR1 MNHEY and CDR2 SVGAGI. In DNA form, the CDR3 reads TGTGCCAGCAGTTCCGGGACTAGCGGGAGTTACGAGCAGTACTTC. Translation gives CASSSGTSGSYEQYF.

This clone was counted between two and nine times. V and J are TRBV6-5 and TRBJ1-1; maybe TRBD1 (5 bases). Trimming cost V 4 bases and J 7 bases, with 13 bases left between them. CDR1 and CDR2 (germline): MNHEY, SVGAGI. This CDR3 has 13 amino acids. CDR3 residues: CASSSDWGDEAFF. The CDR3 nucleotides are TGTGCCAGCAGTTCCGACTGGGGCGATGAAGCTTTCTTT.

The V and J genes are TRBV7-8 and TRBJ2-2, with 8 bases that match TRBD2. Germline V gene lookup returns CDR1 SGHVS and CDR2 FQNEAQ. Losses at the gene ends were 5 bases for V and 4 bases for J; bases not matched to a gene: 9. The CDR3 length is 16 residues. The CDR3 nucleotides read TGTGCCAGCAGCCCCACTCTAGCGGGTCCCACCGGGGAGCTGTTTTTT. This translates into CASSPTLAGPTGELFF.

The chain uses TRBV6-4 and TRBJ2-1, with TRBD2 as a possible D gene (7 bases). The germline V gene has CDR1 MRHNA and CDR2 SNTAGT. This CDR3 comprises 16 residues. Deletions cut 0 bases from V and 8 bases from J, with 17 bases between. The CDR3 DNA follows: TGTGCCAGCAGTGACTCAAGGGGGGGGAGGATGGATGAGCAGTTCTTC. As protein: CASSDSRGGRMDEQFF.

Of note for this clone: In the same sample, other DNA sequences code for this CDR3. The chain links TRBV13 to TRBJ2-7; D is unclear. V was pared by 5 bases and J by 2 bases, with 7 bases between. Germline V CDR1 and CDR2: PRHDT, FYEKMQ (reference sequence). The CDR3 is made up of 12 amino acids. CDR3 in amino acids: CASSPGTYEQYF. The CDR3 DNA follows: TGTGCCAGCAGCCCGGGTACCTACGAGCAGTACTTC.

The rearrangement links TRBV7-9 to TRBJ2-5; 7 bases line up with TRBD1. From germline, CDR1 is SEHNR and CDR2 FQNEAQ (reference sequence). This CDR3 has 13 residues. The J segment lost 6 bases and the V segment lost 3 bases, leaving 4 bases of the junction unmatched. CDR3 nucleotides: TGTGCCAGCAGCTTCAAGGGGGCCCAGACCCAGTACTTC. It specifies CASSFKGAQTQYF.

CDR3 sequence reads: CASSSGLDYEQYF. The CDR3, as DNA: TGTGCCAGCAGCTCCGGACTAGACTACGAGCAGTACTTC. The chain combines TRBV11-3 with TRBJ2-7; 7 bases align to TRBD2. The CDR3 extends over 13 amino acids. Looked up from germline, CDR1 is SGHNT and CDR2 is YENEEA. V lost 4 bases, J lost 3 bases, and 3 bases stayed unmatched.

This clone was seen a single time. The CDR3 is CASSLTSGSKNIQYF. CDR3 DNA sequence: TGTGCCAGCAGCCTCACTAGCGGGAGTAAAAACATTCAGTACTTC. This chain joins TRBV7-9 and TRBJ2-4; 11 nucleotides match TRBD2. The germline V gene has CDR1 SEHNR and CDR2 FQNEAQ (reference sequence). V shed 5 bases, J shed 4 bases, and the junction held 4 bases outside the gene matches. The CDR3 length is 15 residues.

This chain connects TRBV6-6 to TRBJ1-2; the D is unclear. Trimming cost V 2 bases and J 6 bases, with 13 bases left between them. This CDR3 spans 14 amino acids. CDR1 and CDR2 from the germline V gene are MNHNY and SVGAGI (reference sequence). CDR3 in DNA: TGTGCCAGCAGTTACGACGGAGAACTCCATGGCTACACCTTC. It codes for CASSYDGELHGYTF.

The CDR3 here is CASSRRRGGDYNEQFF. CDR3 in DNA: TGTGCCAGCAGCCGTCGAAGGGGCGGGGATTACAATGAGCAGTTCTTC. The V and J genes are TRBV28 and TRBJ2-1; D possibly corresponds to TRBD2 (6 bases). With 6 bases removed from V and 4 bases from J, the gap between germline ends came to 19 bases. Per germline, CDR1 MDHEN and CDR2 SYDVKM. The CDR3 loop spans 16 amino acids. Supplemented by reference TRBV28 and TRBJ2-1, the full variable domain reads DVKVTQSSRYLVKRTGEKVFLECVQDMDHENMFWYRQDPGLGLRLIYFSYDVKMKEKGDIPEGYSVSREKKERFSLILESASTNQTSMYLCASSRRRGGDYNEQFFGPGTRLTVL.

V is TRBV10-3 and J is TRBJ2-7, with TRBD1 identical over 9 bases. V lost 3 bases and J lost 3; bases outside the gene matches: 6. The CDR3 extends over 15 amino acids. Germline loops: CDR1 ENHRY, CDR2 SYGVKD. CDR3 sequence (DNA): TGTGCCATCAGTGACAGCGGGACAGGGATCTACGAGCAGTACTTC. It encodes CAISDSGTGIYEQYF.

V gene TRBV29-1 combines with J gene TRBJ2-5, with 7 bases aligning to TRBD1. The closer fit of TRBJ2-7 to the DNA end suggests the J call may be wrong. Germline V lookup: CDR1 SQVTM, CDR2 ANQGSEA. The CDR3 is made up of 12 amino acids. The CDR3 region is CSVAWDSYEQYF. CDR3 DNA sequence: TGCAGCGTTGCCTGGGACAGCTACGAGCAGTACTTC.

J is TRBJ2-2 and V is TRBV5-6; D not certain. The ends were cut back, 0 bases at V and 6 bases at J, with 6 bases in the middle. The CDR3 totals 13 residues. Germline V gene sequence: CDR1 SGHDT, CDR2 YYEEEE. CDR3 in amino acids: CASSLVLPGELFF. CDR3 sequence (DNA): TGTGCCAGCAGCTTGGTATTGCCCGGGGAGCTGTTTTTT.

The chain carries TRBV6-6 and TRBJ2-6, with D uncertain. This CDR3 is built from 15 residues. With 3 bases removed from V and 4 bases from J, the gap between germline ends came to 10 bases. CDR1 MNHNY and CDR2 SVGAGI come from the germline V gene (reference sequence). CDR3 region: CASSYGLSGANVLTF. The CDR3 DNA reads TGTGCCAGCAGTTATGGTTTGTCCGGGGCCAACGTCCTGACTTTC.

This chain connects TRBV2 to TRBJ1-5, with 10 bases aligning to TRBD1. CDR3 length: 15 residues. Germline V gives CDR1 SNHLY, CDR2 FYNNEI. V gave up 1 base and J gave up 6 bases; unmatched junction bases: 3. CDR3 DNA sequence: TGTGCCAGCAGTGAAGTGGGACAGGGGTTTCAGCCCCAGCATTTT. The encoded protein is CASSEVGQGFQPQHF.

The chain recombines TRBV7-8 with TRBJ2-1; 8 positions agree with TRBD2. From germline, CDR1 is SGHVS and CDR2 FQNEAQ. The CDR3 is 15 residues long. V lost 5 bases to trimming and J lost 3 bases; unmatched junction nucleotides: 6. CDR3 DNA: TGTGCCAGCAGCGAACCCGGGACTAGCTACAATGAGCAGTTCTTC. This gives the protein CASSEPGTSYNEQFF.

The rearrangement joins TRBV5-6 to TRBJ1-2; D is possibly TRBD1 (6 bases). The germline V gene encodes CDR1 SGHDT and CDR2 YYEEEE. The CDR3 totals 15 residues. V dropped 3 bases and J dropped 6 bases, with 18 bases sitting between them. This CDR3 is CASSWGTPAMDGYTF. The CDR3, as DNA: TGTGCCAGCAGCTGGGGGACACCCGCCATGGATGGCTACACCTTC. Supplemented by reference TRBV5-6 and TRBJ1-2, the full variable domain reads DAGVTQSPTHLIKTRGQQVTLRCSPKSGHDTVSWYQQALGQGPQFIFQYYEEEERQRGNFPDRFSGHQFPNYSSELNVNALLLGDSALYLCASSWGTPAMDGYTFGSGTRLTVV.

CDR3 DNA sequence: TGTGCCAGCAGCCCCCAGGTGGGGGGATCCTACAATGAGCAGTTCTTC. It yields the protein CASSPQVGGSYNEQFF. This chain links TRBV7-2 with TRBJ2-1; D may be TRBD2 (6 bases). Germline V gene lookup returns CDR1 SGHTA and CDR2 FQGNSA. The CDR3 runs 16 residues. V dropped 5 bases and J dropped 1 base, with 15 bases sitting between them. The whole variable domain, remainder taken from reference TRBV7-2 and TRBJ2-1, is GAGVSQSPSNKVTEKGKDVELRCDPISGHTALYWYRQSLGQGLEFLIYFQGNSAPDKSGLPSDRFSAERTGGSVSTLTIQRTQQEDSAVYLCASSPQVGGSYNEQFFGPGTRLTVL.

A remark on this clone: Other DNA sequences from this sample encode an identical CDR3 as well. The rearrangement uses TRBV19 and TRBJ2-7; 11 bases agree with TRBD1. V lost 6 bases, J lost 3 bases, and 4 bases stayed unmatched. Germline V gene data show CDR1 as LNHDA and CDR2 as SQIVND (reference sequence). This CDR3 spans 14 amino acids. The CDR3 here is CASSSGTGGYEQYF. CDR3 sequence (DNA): TGTGCCAGTAGCTCCGGGACAGGGGGCTACGAGCAGTACTTC. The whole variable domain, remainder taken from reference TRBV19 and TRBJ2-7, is DGGITQSPKYLFRKEGQNVTLSCEQNLNHDAMYWYRQDPGQGLRLIYYSQIVNDFQKGDIAEGYSVSREKKESFPLTVTSAQKNPTAFYLCASSSGTGGYEQYFGPGTRLTVT.

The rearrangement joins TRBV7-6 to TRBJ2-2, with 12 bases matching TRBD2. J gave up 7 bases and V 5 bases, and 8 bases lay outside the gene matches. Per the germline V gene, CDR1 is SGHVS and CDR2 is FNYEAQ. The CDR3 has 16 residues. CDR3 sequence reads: CASSQRLAGAGGELFF. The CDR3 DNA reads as TGTGCCAGCAGCCAAAGACTAGCGGGAGCCGGCGGGGAGCTGTTTTTT.